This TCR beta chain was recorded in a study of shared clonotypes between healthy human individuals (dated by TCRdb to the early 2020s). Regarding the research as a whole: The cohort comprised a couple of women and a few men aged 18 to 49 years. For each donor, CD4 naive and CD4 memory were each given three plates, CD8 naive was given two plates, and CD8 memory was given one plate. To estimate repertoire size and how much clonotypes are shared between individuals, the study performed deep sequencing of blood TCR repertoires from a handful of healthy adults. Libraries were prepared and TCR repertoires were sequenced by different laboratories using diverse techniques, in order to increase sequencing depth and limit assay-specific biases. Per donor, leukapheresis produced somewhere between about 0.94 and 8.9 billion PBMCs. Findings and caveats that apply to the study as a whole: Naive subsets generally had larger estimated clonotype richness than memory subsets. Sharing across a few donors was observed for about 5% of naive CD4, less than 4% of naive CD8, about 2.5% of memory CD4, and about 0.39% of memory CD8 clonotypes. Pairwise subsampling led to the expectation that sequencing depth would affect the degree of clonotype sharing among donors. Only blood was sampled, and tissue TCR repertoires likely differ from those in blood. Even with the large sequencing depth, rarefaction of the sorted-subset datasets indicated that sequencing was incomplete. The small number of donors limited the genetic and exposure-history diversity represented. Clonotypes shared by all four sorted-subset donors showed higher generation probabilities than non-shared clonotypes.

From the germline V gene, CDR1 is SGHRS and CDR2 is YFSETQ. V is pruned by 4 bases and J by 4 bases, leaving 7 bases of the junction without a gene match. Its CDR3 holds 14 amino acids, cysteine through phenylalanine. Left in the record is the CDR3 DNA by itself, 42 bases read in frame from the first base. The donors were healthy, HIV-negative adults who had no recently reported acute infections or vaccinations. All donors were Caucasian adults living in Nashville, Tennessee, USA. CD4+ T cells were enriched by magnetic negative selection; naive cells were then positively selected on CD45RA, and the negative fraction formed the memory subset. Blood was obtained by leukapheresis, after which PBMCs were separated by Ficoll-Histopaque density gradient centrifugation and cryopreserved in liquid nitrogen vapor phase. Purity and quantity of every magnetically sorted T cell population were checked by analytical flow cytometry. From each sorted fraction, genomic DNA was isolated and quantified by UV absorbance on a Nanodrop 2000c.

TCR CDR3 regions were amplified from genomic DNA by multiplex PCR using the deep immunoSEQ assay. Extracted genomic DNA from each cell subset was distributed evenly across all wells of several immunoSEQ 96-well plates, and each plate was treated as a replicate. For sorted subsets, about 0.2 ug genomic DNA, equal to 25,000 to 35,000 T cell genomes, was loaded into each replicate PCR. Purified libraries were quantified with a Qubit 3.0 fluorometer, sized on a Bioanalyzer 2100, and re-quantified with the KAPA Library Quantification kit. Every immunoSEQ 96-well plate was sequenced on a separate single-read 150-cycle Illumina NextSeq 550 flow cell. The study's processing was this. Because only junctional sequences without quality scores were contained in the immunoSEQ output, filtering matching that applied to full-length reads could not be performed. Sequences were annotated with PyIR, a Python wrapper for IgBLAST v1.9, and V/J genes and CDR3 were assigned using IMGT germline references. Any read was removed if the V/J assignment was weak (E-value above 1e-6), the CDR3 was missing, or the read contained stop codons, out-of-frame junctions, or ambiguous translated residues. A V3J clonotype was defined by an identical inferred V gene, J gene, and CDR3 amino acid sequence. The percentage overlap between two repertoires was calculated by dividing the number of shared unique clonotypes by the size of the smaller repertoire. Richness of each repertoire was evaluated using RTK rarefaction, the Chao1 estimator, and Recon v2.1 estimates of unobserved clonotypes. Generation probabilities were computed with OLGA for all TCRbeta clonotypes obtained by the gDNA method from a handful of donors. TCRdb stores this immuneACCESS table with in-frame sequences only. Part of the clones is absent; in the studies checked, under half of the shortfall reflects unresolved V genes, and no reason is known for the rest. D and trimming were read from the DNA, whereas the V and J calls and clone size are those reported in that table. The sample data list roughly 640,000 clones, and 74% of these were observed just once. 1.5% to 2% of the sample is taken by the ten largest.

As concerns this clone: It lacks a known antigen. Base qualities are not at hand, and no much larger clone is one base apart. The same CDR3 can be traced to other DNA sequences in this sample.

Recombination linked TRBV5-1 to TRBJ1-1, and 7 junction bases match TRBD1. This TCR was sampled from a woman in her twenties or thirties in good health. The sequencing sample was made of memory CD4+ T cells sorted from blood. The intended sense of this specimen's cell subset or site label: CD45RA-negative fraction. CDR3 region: CASSEGTEGTEAFF. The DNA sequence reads TGCGCCAGCAGCGAGGGGACAGAAGGCACTGAAGCTTTCTTT.